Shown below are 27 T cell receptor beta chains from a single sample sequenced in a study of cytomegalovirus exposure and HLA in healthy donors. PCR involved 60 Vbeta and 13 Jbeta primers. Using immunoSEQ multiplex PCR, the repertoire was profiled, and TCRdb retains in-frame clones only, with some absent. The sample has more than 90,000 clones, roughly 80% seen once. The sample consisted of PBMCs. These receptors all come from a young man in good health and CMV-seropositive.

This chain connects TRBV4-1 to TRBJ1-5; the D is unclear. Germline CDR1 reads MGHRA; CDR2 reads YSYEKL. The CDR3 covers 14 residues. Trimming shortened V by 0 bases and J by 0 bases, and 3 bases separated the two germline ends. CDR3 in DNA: TGCGCCAGCAGCCAAGATCTTAGCAATCAGCCCCAGCATTTT. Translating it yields CASSQDLSNQPQHF.

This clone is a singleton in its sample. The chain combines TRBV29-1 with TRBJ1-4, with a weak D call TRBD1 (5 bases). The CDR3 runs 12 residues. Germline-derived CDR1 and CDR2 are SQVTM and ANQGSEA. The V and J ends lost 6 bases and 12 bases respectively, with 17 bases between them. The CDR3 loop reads CSVRRGRAELFF. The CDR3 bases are TGCAGCGTGCGAAGGGGAAGGGCCGAACTGTTTTTT. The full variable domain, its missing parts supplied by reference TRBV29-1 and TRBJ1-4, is SAVISQKPSRDICQRGTSLTIQCQVDSQVTMMFWYRQQPGQSLTLIATANQGSEATYESGFVIDKFPISRPNLTFSTLTVSNMSPEDSSIYLCSVRRGRAELFFGSGTQLSVL.

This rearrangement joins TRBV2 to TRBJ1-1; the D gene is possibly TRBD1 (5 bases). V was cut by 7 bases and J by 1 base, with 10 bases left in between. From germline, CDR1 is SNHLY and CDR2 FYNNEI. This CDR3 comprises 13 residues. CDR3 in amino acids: CASTTQGNTEAFF. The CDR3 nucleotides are TGTGCCAGCACCACTCAGGGGAACACTGAAGCTTTCTTT.

CDR3 nucleotides: TGTGCCAGCAGCTTAGGGGCAGGGGGAGAGACCCAGTACTTC. This gives the protein CASSLGAGGETQYF. The chain combines TRBV7-6 with TRBJ2-5; the match to TRBD1 covers 7 bases. This CDR3 has 14 residues. Germline V CDR1 and CDR2: SGHVS, FNYEAQ. Unmatched junction bases numbered 3, after V lost 1 base and J lost 4 bases. Full variable domain (rest looked up from reference TRBV7-6 and TRBJ2-5): GAGVSQSPRYKVTKRGQDVALRCDPISGHVSLYWYRQALGQGPEFLTYFNYEAQQDKSGLPNDRFSAERPEGSISTLTIQRTEQRDSAMYRCASSLGAGGETQYFGPGTRLLVL.

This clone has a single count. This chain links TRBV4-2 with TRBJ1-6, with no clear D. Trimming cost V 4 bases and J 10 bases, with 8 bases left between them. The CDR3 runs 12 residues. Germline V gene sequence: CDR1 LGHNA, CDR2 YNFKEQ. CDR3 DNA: TGTGCCAGCAGCCGGACTTCCTCACCCCTCCACTTT. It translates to CASSRTSSPLHF.

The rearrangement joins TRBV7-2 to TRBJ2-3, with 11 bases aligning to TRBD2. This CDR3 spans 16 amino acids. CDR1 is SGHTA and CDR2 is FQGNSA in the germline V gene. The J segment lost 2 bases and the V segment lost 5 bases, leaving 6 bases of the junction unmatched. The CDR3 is CASSVSGGAYTDTQYF. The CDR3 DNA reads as TGTGCCAGCAGCGTTAGCGGGGGGGCCTACACAGATACGCAGTATTTT. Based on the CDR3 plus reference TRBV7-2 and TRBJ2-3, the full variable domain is GAGVSQSPSNKVTEKGKDVELRCDPISGHTALYWYRQSLGQGLEFLIYFQGNSAPDKSGLPSDRFSAERTGGSVSTLTIQRTQQEDSAVYLCASSVSGGAYTDTQYFGPGTRLTVL.

Here the CDR3 reads CASSRWSGTSNTEAFF. CDR3 bases: TGTGCCAGCAGTCGATGGTCGGGGACTTCGAACACTGAAGCTTTCTTT. This chain joins TRBV6-6 and TRBJ1-1; D may be TRBD1 (5 bases). Between the trimmed V and J ends, which lost 5 bases and 1 base, there was a span of 17 bases. Germline V gene sequence: CDR1 MNHNY, CDR2 SVGAGI (reference sequence). The CDR3 has 16 amino acids.

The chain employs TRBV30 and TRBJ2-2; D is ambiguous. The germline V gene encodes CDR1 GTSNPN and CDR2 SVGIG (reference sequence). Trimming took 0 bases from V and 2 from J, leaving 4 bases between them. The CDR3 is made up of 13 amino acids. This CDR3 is CAWSVINTGELFF. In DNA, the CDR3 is TGTGCCTGGAGTGTAATAAACACCGGGGAGCTGTTTTTT.

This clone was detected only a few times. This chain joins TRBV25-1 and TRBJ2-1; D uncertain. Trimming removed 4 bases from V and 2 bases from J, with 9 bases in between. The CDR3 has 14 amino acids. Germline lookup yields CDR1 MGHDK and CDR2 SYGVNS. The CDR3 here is CASSALVTYNEQFF. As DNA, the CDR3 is TGTGCCAGCAGTGCTCTCGTTACCTACAATGAGCAGTTCTTC.

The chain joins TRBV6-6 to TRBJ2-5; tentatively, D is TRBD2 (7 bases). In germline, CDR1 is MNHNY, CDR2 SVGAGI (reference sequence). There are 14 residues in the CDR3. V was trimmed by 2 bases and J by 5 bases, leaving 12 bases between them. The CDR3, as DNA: TGTGCCAGCAGTTACCCGGGGGGCGGTGAGACCCAGTACTTC. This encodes CASSYPGGGETQYF.

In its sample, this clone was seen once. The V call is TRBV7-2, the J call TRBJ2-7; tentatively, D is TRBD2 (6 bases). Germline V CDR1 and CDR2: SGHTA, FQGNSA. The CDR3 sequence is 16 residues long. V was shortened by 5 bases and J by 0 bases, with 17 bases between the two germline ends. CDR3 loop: CASSRGTHSSSYEQYV. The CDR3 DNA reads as TGTGCCAGCAGCCGGGGGACCCATTCCAGCTCCTACGAGCAGTACGTC.

CDR3 residues: CASSKTGTDYNYEAFF. The CDR3 nucleotides are TGTGCCAGCAGCAAAACCGGGACGGACTACAATTATGAAGCTTTCTTT. J is TRBJ1-1 and V is TRBV7-6; maybe TRBD1 (5 bases). Germline CDR1 is SGHVS and CDR2 is FNYEAQ. This CDR3 spans 16 amino acids. The ends were cut back, 5 bases at V and 7 bases at J, with 23 bases in the middle.

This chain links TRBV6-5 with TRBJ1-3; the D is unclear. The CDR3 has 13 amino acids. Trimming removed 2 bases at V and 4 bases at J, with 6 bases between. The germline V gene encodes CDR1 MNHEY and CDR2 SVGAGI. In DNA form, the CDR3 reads TGTGCCAGCAGTTACCGACACGGAAACACCATATATTTT. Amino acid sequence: CASSYRHGNTIYF.

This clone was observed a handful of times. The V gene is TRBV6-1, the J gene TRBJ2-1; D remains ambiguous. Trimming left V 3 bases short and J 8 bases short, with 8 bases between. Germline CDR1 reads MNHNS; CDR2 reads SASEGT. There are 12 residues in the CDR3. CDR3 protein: CASSDSLYEQFF. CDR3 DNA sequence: TGTGCCAGCAGTGATTCCCTGTATGAGCAGTTCTTC.

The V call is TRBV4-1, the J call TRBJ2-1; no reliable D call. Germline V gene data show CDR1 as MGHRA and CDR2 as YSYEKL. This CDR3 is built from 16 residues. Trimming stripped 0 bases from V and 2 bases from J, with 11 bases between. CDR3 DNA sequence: TGCGCCAGCAGCCAAGATATACTTTCCCCCTACAATGAGCAGTTCTTC. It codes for CASSQDILSPYNEQFF.

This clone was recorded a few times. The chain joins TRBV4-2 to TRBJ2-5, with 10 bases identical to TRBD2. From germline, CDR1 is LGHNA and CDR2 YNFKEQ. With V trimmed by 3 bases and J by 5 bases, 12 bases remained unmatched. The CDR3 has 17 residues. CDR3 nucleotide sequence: TGTGCCAGCAGCCAGCTAGCCAGCGGGGGGGCCGTGGAGACCCAGTACTTC. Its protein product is CASSQLASGGAVETQYF.

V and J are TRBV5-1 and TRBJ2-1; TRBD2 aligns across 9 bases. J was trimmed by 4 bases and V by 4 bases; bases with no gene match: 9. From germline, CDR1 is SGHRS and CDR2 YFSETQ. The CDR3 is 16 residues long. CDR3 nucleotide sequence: TGCGCCAGCAGCCCTGACGCGGGGGGGCCTTACAATGAGCAGTTCTTC. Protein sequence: CASSPDAGGPYNEQFF.

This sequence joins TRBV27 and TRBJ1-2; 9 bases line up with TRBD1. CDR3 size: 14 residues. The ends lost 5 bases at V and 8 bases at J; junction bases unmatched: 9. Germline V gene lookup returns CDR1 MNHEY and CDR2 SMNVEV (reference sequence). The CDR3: CASSRIQGARGYTF. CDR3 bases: TGTGCCAGCAGTCGAATACAGGGGGCGAGAGGCTACACCTTC.

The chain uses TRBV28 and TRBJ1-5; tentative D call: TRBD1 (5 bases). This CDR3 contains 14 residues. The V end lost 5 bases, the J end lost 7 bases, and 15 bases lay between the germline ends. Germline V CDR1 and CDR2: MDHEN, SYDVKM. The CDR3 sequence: CASSPGGTVQPQHF. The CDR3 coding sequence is TGTGCCAGCAGTCCGGGCGGGACGGTGCAGCCCCAGCATTTT.

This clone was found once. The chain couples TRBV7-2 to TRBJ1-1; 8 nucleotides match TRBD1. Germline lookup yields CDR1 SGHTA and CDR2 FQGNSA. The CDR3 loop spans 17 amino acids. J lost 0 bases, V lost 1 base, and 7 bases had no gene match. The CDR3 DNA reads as TGTGCCAGCAGCTTAGATCGCAGGGGGCGGATGAACACTGAAGCTTTCTTT. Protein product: CASSLDRRGRMNTEAFF.

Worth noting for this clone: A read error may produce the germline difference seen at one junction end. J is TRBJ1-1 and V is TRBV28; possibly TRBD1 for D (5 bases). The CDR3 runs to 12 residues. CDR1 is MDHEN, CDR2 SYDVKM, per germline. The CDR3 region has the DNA TGTGCCAGCGGTTTCTCAGGGATTGAAGCTTTCTTT. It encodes CASGFSGIEAFF.

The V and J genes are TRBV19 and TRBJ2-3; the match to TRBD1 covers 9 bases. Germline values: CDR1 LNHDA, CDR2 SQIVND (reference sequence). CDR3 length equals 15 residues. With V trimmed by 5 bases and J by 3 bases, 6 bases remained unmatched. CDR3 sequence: CASSPQTGGTDTQYF. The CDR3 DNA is TGTGCCAGTAGTCCCCAGACAGGGGGTACAGATACGCAGTATTTT. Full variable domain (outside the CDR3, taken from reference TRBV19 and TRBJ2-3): DGGITQSPKYLFRKEGQNVTLSCEQNLNHDAMYWYRQDPGQGLRLIYYSQIVNDFQKGDIAEGYSVSREKKESFPLTVTSAQKNPTAFYLCASSPQTGGTDTQYFGPGTRLTVL.

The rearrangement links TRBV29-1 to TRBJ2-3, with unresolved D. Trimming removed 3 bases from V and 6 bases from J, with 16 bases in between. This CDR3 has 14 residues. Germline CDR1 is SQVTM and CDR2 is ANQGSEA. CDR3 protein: CSVDRRNDGDTQYF. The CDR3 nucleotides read TGCAGCGTTGATCGGCGTAACGACGGGGATACGCAGTATTTT.

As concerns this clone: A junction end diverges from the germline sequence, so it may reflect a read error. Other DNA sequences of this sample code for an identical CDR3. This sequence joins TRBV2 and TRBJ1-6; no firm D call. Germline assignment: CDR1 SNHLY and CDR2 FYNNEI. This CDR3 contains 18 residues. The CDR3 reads CASRDEPWPSLLNSPLHF. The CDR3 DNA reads TGTGCCAGCCGGGATGAGCCTTGGCCGAGCCTCCTTAATTCCCCCCTCCACTTT.

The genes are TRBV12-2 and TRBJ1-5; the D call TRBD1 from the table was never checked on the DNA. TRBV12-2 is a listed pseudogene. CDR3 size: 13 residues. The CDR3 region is CASRLANSQPQHF. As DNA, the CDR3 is TGTGCAAGTCGCTTAGCGAACAGTCAGCCCCAGCATTTT.

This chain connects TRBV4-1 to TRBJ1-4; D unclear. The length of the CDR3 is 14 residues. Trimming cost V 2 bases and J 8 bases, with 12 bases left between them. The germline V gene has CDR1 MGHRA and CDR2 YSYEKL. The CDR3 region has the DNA TGCGCCAGCAGCCAAAGACCCGCGGCGGAAAAACTGTTTTTT. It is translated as CASSQRPAAEKLFF.

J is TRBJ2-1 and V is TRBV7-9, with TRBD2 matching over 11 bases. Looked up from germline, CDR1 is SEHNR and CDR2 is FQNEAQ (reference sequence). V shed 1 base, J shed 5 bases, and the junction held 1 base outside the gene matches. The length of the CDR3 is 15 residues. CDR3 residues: CASSLELAGDNEQFF. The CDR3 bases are TGTGCCAGCAGCTTAGAACTAGCGGGGGACAATGAGCAGTTCTTC.